A selection of T cell receptor beta chains follows, all from one sample in a study of blood T cell repertoires in COVID-19. TCRdb's copy holds only in-frame clones and misses some; the assay was immunoSEQ multiplex PCR. This sample has 150,000 or so clones, with roughly 84% found just once. The sequenced sample was peripheral blood. Source of these receptors: a woman aged 55-69 years with acute or convalescent COVID-19. CDR3s leave out the opening cysteine and the closing phenylalanine or tryptophan.

j_gene: TRBJ2-6
v_gene: TRBV7-8
len: 12
CDR3aa: ASNRFSGANVLT

j_gene: TRBJ1-6
v_gene: TRBV3-1/TRBV3-2
len: 11
CDR3aa: ASTATGNSPLH

j_gene: TRBJ1-2
v_gene: TRBV24-1
len: 11
CDR3aa: ATSDRQGDGYT

j_gene: TRBJ2-7
v_gene: TRBV6-5
len: 12
CDR3aa: ASCWTFSSYEQY

j_gene: TRBJ1-5
v_gene: TRBV2
len: 16
CDR3aa: ASREFGTGPRTGQPQH

j_gene: TRBJ1-5
v_gene: TRBV2
len: 14
CDR3aa: ASTGDKARDTQPQH

j_gene: TRBJ1-5
v_gene: TRBV28
len: 15
CDR3aa: ASSLIGADNSNQPQH

j_gene: TRBJ2-7
v_gene: TRBV3-1/TRBV3-2
len: 12
CDR3aa: ASSRRGPKYEQY

j_gene: TRBJ1-2
v_gene: TRBV7-9
len: 14
CDR3aa: ASSDLDRGRGRGYT

j_gene: TRBJ1-4
v_gene: TRBV28
len: 13
CDR3aa: ASSLAGFSNEKLF

j_gene: TRBJ1-4
v_gene: TRBV9
len: 13
CDR3aa: ASSVGTARNEKLF

j_gene: TRBJ2-3
v_gene: TRBV9
len: 11
CDR3aa: ASSIGGADTQY

j_gene: TRBJ1-2
v_gene: TRBV6-5
len: 13
CDR3aa: ASSQTGGRLNGYT

j_gene: TRBJ1-1
v_gene: TRBV7-8
len: 12
CDR3aa: ASSLMGQDYEAF

j_gene: TRBJ2-5
v_gene: TRBV4-1
len: 13
CDR3aa: ASSQEWPNRETQY

j_gene: TRBJ2-6
v_gene: TRBV12-5
len: 15
CDR3aa: ASGRGQGTYGANVLT

j_gene: TRBJ2-5
v_gene: TRBV3-1/TRBV3-2
len: 17
CDR3aa: ASSRMGGATYLYQETQY

j_gene: TRBJ2-2
v_gene: TRBV11-3
len: 15
CDR3aa: ASSLFPGGALGGELF

j_gene: TRBJ2-3
v_gene: TRBV15
len: 11
CDR3aa: ATHWSGTDTQY

j_gene: TRBJ2-5
v_gene: TRBV29-1
len: 14
CDR3aa: SVGGGRGAPMETQY

j_gene: TRBJ2-5
v_gene: TRBV27
len: 13
CDR3aa: ASSPGGKGGETQY

j_gene: TRBJ1-2
v_gene: TRBV3-1/TRBV3-2
len: 10
CDR3aa: ASSQQLDGYT

j_gene: TRBJ2-7
v_gene: TRBV7-2
len: 13
CDR3aa: ASSLGGTGYYEQY

j_gene: TRBJ1-5
v_gene: TRBV3-1/TRBV3-2
len: 12
CDR3aa: ASSYGTDNQPQH

j_gene: TRBJ2-3
v_gene: TRBV27
len: 14
CDR3aa: ASSLIGGGLTDTQY

j_gene: TRBJ1-1
v_gene: TRBV6-5
len: 14
CDR3aa: ASSYGMTGGVTEAF

j_gene: TRBJ2-5
v_gene: TRBV7-9
len: 12
CDR3aa: ASSPVGGWETQY

j_gene: TRBJ1-2
v_gene: TRBV19
len: 12
CDR3aa: ASGTRGGFYGYT

j_gene: TRBJ1-6
v_gene: TRBV15
len: 13
CDR3aa: ATSLILTGNSPLH

j_gene: TRBJ2-5
v_gene: TRBV7-6
len: 13
CDR3aa: ASSPLRGYQETQY

j_gene: TRBJ2-7
v_gene: TRBV21-1
len: 16
CDR3aa: ASSKAPSGPTRGDEQY

j_gene: TRBJ1-6
v_gene: TRBV18
len: 11
CDR3aa: ASSPELNSPLH

j_gene: TRBJ1-2
v_gene: TRBV6-5
len: 11
CDR3aa: ASRGTALYGYT

j_gene: TRBJ1-5
v_gene: TRBV15
len: 12
CDR3aa: ATSTRQGDQPQH

j_gene: TRBJ1-2
v_gene: TRBV12-3/TRBV12-4
len: 9
CDR3aa: ASSFRYGYT

j_gene: TRBJ2-2
v_gene: TRBV4-1
len: 13
CDR3aa: ARRGGARSTGELF

j_gene: TRBJ2-3
v_gene: TRBV7-8
len: 13
CDR3aa: ASSGRTGAADTQY

j_gene: TRBJ2-2
v_gene: TRBV6-2/TRBV6-3
len: 17
CDR3aa: ASSYSNAGGRSGAGELF

j_gene: TRBJ1-1
v_gene: TRBV4-3
len: 15
CDR3aa: ASSPRLVGGDGTEAF

j_gene: TRBJ2-5
v_gene: TRBV5-4
len: 12
CDR3aa: ASRHPGGQETQY

j_gene: TRBJ2-7
v_gene: TRBV5-1
len: 10
CDR3aa: ASSFSSYEQY

j_gene: TRBJ2-7
v_gene: TRBV15
len: 12
CDR3aa: ATSREGGSYEQY

j_gene: TRBJ1-4
v_gene: TRBV6-5
len: 11
CDR3aa: ASSSGGKTELF

j_gene: TRBJ1-4
v_gene: TRBV6-5
len: 14
CDR3aa: ASSYSSAQGNEKLF

j_gene: TRBJ1-1
v_gene: TRBV11-2
len: 16
CDR3aa: ASSSQGASSTMNTEAF

j_gene: TRBJ1-4
v_gene: TRBV6-6
len: 13
CDR3aa: ASSRLGQGNEKLF

j_gene: TRBJ1-2
v_gene: TRBV7-2
len: 13
CDR3aa: ASSLGDRVNYGYT

j_gene: TRBJ1-2
v_gene: TRBV5-5
len: 11
CDR3aa: ASSPGDSYGYT

j_gene: TRBJ2-5
v_gene: TRBV11-2
len: 13
CDR3aa: ASSPQRGSREGQY

j_gene: TRBJ1-2
v_gene: TRBV30
len: 13
CDR3aa: AWSVSFGTAVPYT

j_gene: TRBJ2-7
v_gene: TRBV7-2
len: 13
CDR3aa: ASSFRGQGANEQY

j_gene: TRBJ2-7
v_gene: TRBV7-2
len: 13
CDR3aa: ASSDIGQGSYEQY

j_gene: TRBJ1-1
v_gene: TRBV18
len: 10
CDR3aa: ASSPPNREAF

j_gene: TRBJ2-1
v_gene: TRBV5-1
len: 18
CDR3aa: ASSMGLAGSYVSSYNEQF

j_gene: TRBJ2-2
v_gene: TRBV9
len: 12
CDR3aa: ASSVRQGTGELF

j_gene: TRBJ2-3
v_gene: TRBV4-3
len: 15
CDR3aa: ASSQEQRGGDTDTQY

j_gene: TRBJ2-1
v_gene: TRBV9
len: 13
CDR3aa: ASSVRDRGNNEQF

j_gene: TRBJ1-1
v_gene: TRBV18
len: 13
CDR3aa: ASSAIQGFDTEAF

j_gene: TRBJ2-1
v_gene: TRBV11-2
len: 15
CDR3aa: ASSRTGGTSGDGEQF